The T cell receptor (beta chain) described here comes from a study of T cell repertoires in cytomegalovirus infection. On the study more broadly: Matching HLA type, along with CMV infection, was indicated by public TCR beta signatures.

Overall study findings and caveats: The ex vivo response was dominated by HLA-C-restricted CMV-specific TCR beta clonotypes.

The CDR3 has 15 amino acids. The germline V and J ends were trimmed by 0 bases and 4 bases, with 11 bases remaining between them. CDR1 SGHRS and CDR2 YFSETQ come from the germline V gene. This clonotype was seen ten or more times. The antigen is not known. TCRdb re-called the reads through MiXCR, storing one row per CDR3 protein. In the table there are some 220,000 distinct CDR3 sequences, 9% to 15% of which are singletons. The sample taken for sequencing was PBMCs. V gene TRBV5-1 combines with J gene TRBJ1-5; D gene uncertain. The receptor was isolated from a human donor in good health (CMV status not recorded). Some clones in this sample may be carry-over from other donors' samples. The CDR3 DNA follows: TGCGCCAGCAGCTTGGTCCCGGACGGGAATCAGCCCCAGCATTTT. It specifies CASSLVPDGNQPQHF.